This T cell receptor (beta chain) was captured by sequencing in a study of OX40 agonist ivuxolimab in advanced cancers. This clone showed up just once. CDR1 SNHLY and CDR2 FYNNEI come from the germline V gene. V shed 7 bases and J shed 6 bases, with 12 bases lying between them. The CDR3 has 13 residues. Assay: immunoSEQ multiplex PCR; the TCRdb copy retains only in-frame clones and omits some. The sample records about 73,000 clones, around nine tenths being singletons. This TCR was sampled from an adult with an advanced solid tumor such as melanoma, head and neck, liver or kidney cancer. The sequenced sample was CD4+ or CD8+ T cells sorted from blood, obtained in a trial of the OX40 agonist ivuxolimab. J is TRBJ1-4 and V is TRBV2; D is possibly TRBD1 (5 bases). As DNA, the CDR3 is TGTGCCAGCATATGGGGGATAGATGAAAAACTGTTTTTT. This codes for CASIWGIDEKLFF.